This T cell receptor (beta chain) came from a study of cytomegalovirus exposure and HLA in healthy donors. Vbeta (60) and Jbeta (13) primers were used in the PCR. TCRdb keeps only in-frame clones here, not all; method: immunoSEQ multiplex PCR. Of fewer than 250,000 clones listed, more than 75% are singletons. Findings of the study overall: On later analysis, the bulk of CMV-associated TCR beta chains appeared to be HLA-restricted.

V lost 2 bases to trimming and J lost 6 bases; unmatched junction nucleotides: 12. This CDR3 is 16 amino acids long. CDR1 and CDR2 from the germline V gene are KGHSH and LQKENI. This clone was counted only a few times. Its antigen is undetermined. This TCR was recovered from a man aged 40-49 years in good health and CMV-seropositive. The specimen was PBMCs. The chain uses TRBV18 and TRBJ1-2; 7 bases align to TRBD1. The chain's CDR3 is CASSPRVLTGRDGYTF. For the CDR3, the DNA is TGTGCCAGCTCACCAAGGGTTTTGACAGGGAGAGATGGCTACACCTTC.